This passage covers 25 T cell receptor beta chains from one sample sequenced in a study of siplizumab effects on memory and regulatory T cells. Repertoires were generated with immunoSEQ multiplex PCR, while TCRdb's copy carries only in-frame clones and drops some. The data contain about 100,000 clones, less than 95% of them singletons. The material sequenced was Tregs sorted from blood. The receptors originated from a human donor in good health.

This clone is labeled medium-sized. The rearrangement links TRBV28 to TRBJ1-5; tentative D call: TRBD1 (5 bases). This CDR3 contains 14 residues. V dropped 7 bases and J dropped 5 bases, with 15 bases sitting between them. The germline gives CDR1 MDHEN, CDR2 SYDVKM. CDR3 amino acids: CASNQGSGHQPQHF. CDR3 in DNA: TGTGCCAGCAACCAGGGAAGTGGCCATCAGCCCCAGCATTTT.

This rearrangement joins TRBV12-5 to TRBJ2-1, with 9 positions matching TRBD1. Germline-derived CDR1 and CDR2 are LGHNT and FRNRAP. The CDR3 extends over 16 amino acids. V shed 0 bases, J shed 8 bases, and the junction held 8 bases outside the gene matches. CDR3 DNA: TGTGCTAGTGGTTTGGTACGAGGACAGGGGATGGATGAGCAGTTCTTC. It codes for CASGLVRGQGMDEQFF.

The chain carries TRBV30 and TRBJ1-1, with TRBD1 as a possible D gene (5 bases). The V gene lost 0 bases and the J gene lost 4 bases, with 9 bases spanning the gap. The length of the CDR3 is 13 residues. CDR1 and CDR2 from the germline V gene are GTSNPN and SVGIG (reference sequence). The CDR3 nucleotides read TGTGCCTGGAGTGTTCGCCAGGGCACTGAAGCTTTCTTT. Translation gives CAWSVRQGTEAFF. The variable domain in full, completed from reference TRBV30 and TRBJ1-1, reads SQTIHQWPATLVQPVGSPLSLECTVEGTSNPNLYWYRQAAGRGLQLLFYSVGIGQISSEVPQNLSASRPQDRQFILSSKKLLLSDSGFYLCAWSVRQGTEAFFGQGTRLTVV.

The genes are TRBV27 and TRBJ2-7, with D maybe TRBD1 (6 bases). V was trimmed by 3 bases and J by 2 bases, leaving 14 bases between them. This CDR3 contains 15 residues. Germline V gene lookup returns CDR1 MNHEY and CDR2 SMNVEV (reference sequence). The CDR3 sequence: CASSFEPTGAYEQYF. The CDR3 DNA sequence: TGTGCCAGCAGTTTCGAACCGACAGGCGCCTACGAGCAGTACTTC.

The J gene is TRBJ2-7, the V gene TRBV5-6, with 8 bases aligning to TRBD2. Trimming cost V 0 bases and J 2 bases; bases outside gene matches: 4. Germline loops: CDR1 SGHDT, CDR2 YYEEEE. CDR3 size: 15 residues. CDR3 in DNA: TGTGCCAGCAGCTTGGACAGCGGGGGACCCTACGAGCAGTACTTC. Translating gives CASSLDSGGPYEQYF.

This sequence joins TRBV10-2 and TRBJ1-1; possible D gene TRBD1, 5 bases. The germline gives CDR1 WSHSY, CDR2 SAAADI. The CDR3 covers 13 residues. The ends were cut back, 6 bases at V and 7 bases at J, with 15 bases in the middle. The CDR3 region is CASRRLLDIEAFF. The CDR3 DNA reads as TGCGCCAGCAGACGATTGTTGGACATTGAAGCTTTCTTT.

Only one count was recorded for this clone. CDR3 loop: CASSLTRDEAFF. The CDR3 DNA reads TGTGCCAGCAGTTTAACCCGGGACGAAGCTTTCTTT. The chain has TRBV28 and TRBJ1-1; a possible D gene is TRBD1 (5 bases). The germline V gene encodes CDR1 MDHEN and CDR2 SYDVKM. Trimming removed 2 bases at V and 8 bases at J, with 9 bases between. The CDR3 is 12 residues long. The whole variable domain, remainder taken from reference TRBV28 and TRBJ1-1, is DVKVTQSSRYLVKRTGEKVFLECVQDMDHENMFWYRQDPGLGLRLIYFSYDVKMKEKGDIPEGYSVSREKKERFSLILESASTNQTSMYLCASSLTRDEAFFGQGTRLTVV.

This sequence joins TRBV6-5 and TRBJ1-5; no clear D. The germline CDR1 and CDR2 sequences are MNHEY and SVGAGI. Between the trimmed V and J ends, which lost 3 bases and 0 bases, there was a span of 3 bases. The CDR3 runs 13 residues. The CDR3 sequence: CASSYGSNQPQHF. The DNA for the CDR3 is TGTGCCAGCAGTTATGGTAGCAATCAGCCCCAGCATTTT.

The CDR3 DNA reads TGTGCCAGCAGTGGACAGGGCTGGACCGACGAGCAGTACTTC. It translates to CASSGQGWTDEQYF. The V gene is TRBV6-1, the J gene TRBJ2-7, with 7 bases aligning to TRBD1. Trimming removed 4 bases from V and 5 bases from J; junction bases left unmatched: 8. Germline-derived CDR1 and CDR2 are MNHNS and SASEGT. This CDR3 comprises 14 residues.

The rearrangement joins TRBV28 to TRBJ2-5; the match to TRBD2 covers 7 bases. The J call is in doubt because the DNA end fits TRBJ2-7 better. CDR1 is MDHEN and CDR2 is SYDVKM in the germline V gene. The CDR3 runs 14 residues. The CDR3 sequence: CASSLVGLAYEQYF. For the CDR3, the DNA is TGTGCCAGCAGTTTAGTAGGACTAGCCTACGAGCAGTACTTC.

A word on this clone: Germline is not matched at one junction end, which may reflect a read error. This sequence joins TRBV5-1 and TRBJ2-7, with TRBD1 matching over 7 bases. Germline loops: CDR1 SGHRS, CDR2 YFSETQ. This CDR3 has 16 amino acids. The CDR3 reads CASSLRLTGVSNEQYF. The DNA for the CDR3 is TGCGCCAGCAGCTTGAGGTTAACAGGGGTCTCCAACGAGCAGTACTTC.

V and J are TRBV7-3 and TRBJ1-1; D not certain. Germline V gene sequence: CDR1 SGHTA, CDR2 FQGTGA. The CDR3 loop spans 14 amino acids. V shed 2 bases and J shed 1 base, with 8 bases lying between them. The CDR3 nucleotides read TGTGCCAGCAGCTTAGAACCCGGGAACACTGAAGCTTTCTTT. Its protein is CASSLEPGNTEAFF.

The rearrangement links TRBV5-1 to TRBJ1-6; D perhaps matches TRBD1 (6 bases). With 1 base removed from V and 8 bases from J, the gap between germline ends came to 10 bases. From germline, CDR1 is SGHRS and CDR2 YFSETQ. The CDR3 has 14 residues. This CDR3 reads CASSLRGADSPLHF. CDR3 sequence (DNA): TGCGCCAGCAGCTTGAGGGGGGCGGATTCACCCCTCCACTTT.

The chain combines TRBV2 with TRBJ2-5, with D unclear. Germline CDR1 SNHLY, CDR2 FYNNEI. Trimming removed 5 bases at V and 0 bases at J, with 4 bases between. This CDR3 spans 12 amino acids. In DNA, the CDR3 is TGTGCCAGCAGTTTGTACCAAGAGACCCAGTACTTC. This gives the protein CASSLYQETQYF.

This clone occurred once. Within the sample, other DNA sequences also encode this same CDR3. The V call is TRBV28, the J call TRBJ2-7, with D hard to call. The V and J ends lost 4 bases and 2 bases respectively, with 3 bases between them. The length of the CDR3 is 11 residues. The germline CDR1 and CDR2 sequences are MDHEN and SYDVKM. Written as DNA, the CDR3 is TGTGCCAGCAGTTCTCCCTACGAGCAGTACTTC. The encoded protein is CASSSPYEQYF.

In this sample, this clone turned up a few times. This chain links TRBV10-2 with TRBJ1-5; 7 bases are shared with TRBD1. The V and J ends lost 3 bases and 6 bases, in that order; junction bases with no gene match: 8. This CDR3 has 15 amino acids. The V gene's germline CDR1 is WSHSY and CDR2 SAAADI. The chain's CDR3 is CASSEPRQGTQPQHF. The DNA for the CDR3 is TGCGCCAGCAGTGAACCGAGACAGGGCACTCAGCCCCAGCATTTT.

The rearrangement joins TRBV10-1 to TRBJ1-2, with D possibly being TRBD1 (6 bases). CDR1 and CDR2 (germline): WNHNN, SYGVQD (reference sequence). The CDR3 length is 15 residues. The V and J ends lost 3 bases and 3 bases respectively, with 14 bases between them. Written as DNA, the CDR3 is TGCGCCAGCAGTGACACCGGGACACCCGACTATGGCTACACCTTC. This translates into CASSDTGTPDYGYTF.

This clone was detected a few times. J is TRBJ1-1 and V is TRBV6-5; maybe TRBD1 (5 bases). Trimming shortened V by 7 bases and J by 1 base, and 13 bases separated the two germline ends. CDR1 is MNHEY and CDR2 is SVGAGI in the germline V gene. The CDR3 consists of 14 residues. CDR3 nucleotides: TGTGCCAGCACCCACGGGGGGGGGAACACTGAAGCTTTCTTT. Its protein product is CASTHGGGNTEAFF.

The genes are TRBV7-9 and TRBJ1-2, with D hard to call. Germline V CDR1 and CDR2: SEHNR, FQNEAQ (reference sequence). This CDR3 has 13 residues. V lost 0 bases and J 7 bases, leaving 9 bases between the germline ends. DNA for the CDR3: TGTGCCAGCAGCTTAGCGCGCATGGGTGGCTACACCTTC. It is translated as CASSLARMGGYTF.

The chain recombines TRBV30 with TRBJ1-2, with TRBD1 matching over 7 bases. The CDR3 sequence is 14 residues long. The junction had 10 bases not matched to a gene; V was cut back by 3 bases and J by 6 bases. The germline gives CDR1 GTSNPN, CDR2 SVGIG (reference sequence). The CDR3 protein is CAWRRQGSSHGYTF. CDR3 DNA: TGTGCCTGGAGACGACAGGGCTCCAGTCATGGCTACACCTTC.

V is TRBV5-6 and J is TRBJ2-1, with 16 bases lining up with TRBD2. V shed 0 bases, J shed 5 bases, and the junction held 2 bases outside the gene matches. Germline V gene data show CDR1 as SGHDT and CDR2 as YYEEEE. The CDR3 runs to 17 residues. The CDR3 coding sequence is TGTGCCAGCAGCTTGGTGGGACTAGCGGGAGGGAACAATGAGCAGTTCTTC. It specifies CASSLVGLAGGNNEQFF.

This chain joins TRBV19 and TRBJ2-1, with TRBD2 matching over 10 bases. This CDR3 has 18 residues. With 4 bases clipped from V and 2 bases from J, the junction kept 11 bases outside the gene matches. Germline assignment: CDR1 LNHDA and CDR2 SQIVND (reference sequence). The CDR3 bases are TGTGCCAGTAGTACCAATCCGGGACTAGCGCGTCCCTACAATGAGCAGTTCTTC. As protein: CASSTNPGLARPYNEQFF.

The rearrangement joins TRBV5-4 to TRBJ1-1; D is uncertain. The ends were cut back, 0 bases at V and 7 bases at J, with 16 bases in the middle. The CDR3 has 15 amino acids. Germline V CDR1 and CDR2: SGHNT, YYREEE (reference sequence). The CDR3 region is CASSLDGWAWGEAFF. The CDR3 DNA sequence: TGTGCCAGCAGCTTGGACGGCTGGGCTTGGGGTGAAGCTTTCTTT.

The V gene is TRBV7-9, the J gene TRBJ2-1, with 8 positions matching TRBD2. The CDR3 covers 15 residues. Germline CDR1 reads SEHNR; CDR2 reads FQNEAQ (reference sequence). V lost 6 bases to trimming and J lost 8 bases; unmatched junction nucleotides: 12. CDR3: CASSSGLGARDEQFF. The CDR3 DNA sequence: TGTGCCAGCAGTTCGGGACTAGGTGCCCGCGATGAGCAGTTCTTC.

J is TRBJ2-5 and V is TRBV7-9; the D is unclear. The ends were cut back, 3 bases at V and 3 bases at J, with 8 bases in the middle. CDR3 length equals 13 residues. The V gene's germline CDR1 is SEHNR and CDR2 FQNEAQ (reference sequence). The CDR3 loop reads CASSFSIKETQYF. CDR3 DNA: TGTGCCAGCAGCTTTAGTATTAAAGAGACCCAGTACTTC.